Shown below are 10 T cell receptor beta chains from a single sample sequenced in a study of patients and donors after allogeneic stem cell transplantation. TCRdb analysed the RT-PCR reads with MiXCR anew, one entry per CDR3 protein. The table includes about a million distinct CDR3 sequences, roughly 17% detected once. The source material was blood, either unsorted or a sorted T cell fraction (not recorded which). The receptors were gathered from a human donor who was either an allogeneic HSCT recipient or a stem cell or donor lymphocyte infusion donor (not recorded which). It is not recorded whose cells these are; they may come from a transplant donor.

There are a few counts of this clonotype. CDR3 sequence (DNA): TGTGCCAGCAGGCCCCCTAGCGGGAGGCCGTACAATGAGCAGTTCTTC. Translating it yields CASRPPSGRPYNEQFF. This chain links TRBV25-1 with TRBJ2-1; 11 bases agree with TRBD2. After removal of 6 bases from V and 4 bases from J, the junction contained 8 bases not matched to a gene. Germline assignment: CDR1 MGHDK and CDR2 SYGVNS. The CDR3 is 16 residues long.

This chain joins TRBV5-1 and TRBJ2-1, with 12 positions matching TRBD2. The CDR3 is made up of 15 amino acids. The germline CDR1 and CDR2 sequences are SGHRS and YFSETQ. J was trimmed by 7 bases and V by 3 bases; bases with no gene match: 5. DNA for the CDR3: TGCGCCAGCAGCTACTCTAGCGGGGGGGCTAATGAGCAGTTCTTC. This gives the protein CASSYSSGGANEQFF.

This clonotype was seen a handful of times. The J gene is TRBJ1-2, the V gene TRBV13; D remains ambiguous. In germline, CDR1 is PRHDT, CDR2 FYEKMQ (reference sequence). This CDR3 spans 14 amino acids. V was pared by 5 bases and J by 4 bases, with 14 bases between. For the CDR3, the DNA is TGTGCCAGCAGCCCCCTGGGGAAGGTCTATGGCTACACCTTC. Translation gives CASSPLGKVYGYTF.

This clonotype showed up many times. In DNA form, the CDR3 reads TGCAGTGCAGATAGCGGGAGGGGCCCCGATACGCAGTATTTT. It specifies CSADSGRGPDTQYF. V usage is TRBV20-1 and J usage is TRBJ2-3; 11 bases match TRBD2. V shed 6 bases and J 6 bases; nucleotides not matched to a gene: 8. The CDR3 loop spans 14 amino acids. Germline V gene lookup returns CDR1 DFQATT and CDR2 SNEGSKA (reference sequence).

The chain links TRBV20-1 to TRBJ2-7; 9 nucleotides line up with TRBD2. From germline, CDR1 is DFQATT and CDR2 SNEGSKA (reference sequence). The CDR3 totals 15 residues. With V trimmed by 0 bases and J by 6 bases, 9 bases remained unmatched. The CDR3 DNA sequence: TGCAGTGCTAGAGAGCCTGAGGCGGGGGGGCGCGAGCAGTACTTC. The encoded protein is CSAREPEAGGREQYF.

J is TRBJ2-1 and V is TRBV20-1; 8 bases fit TRBD2. The length of the CDR3 is 13 residues. Germline CDR1 and CDR2: DFQATT and SNEGSKA (reference sequence). Germline trimming cut 3 bases from V and 8 bases from J; bases unmatched to any gene: 6. For the CDR3, the DNA is TGCAGTGCTAGCGGGGGGGCAGTATATGAGCAGTTCTTC. It translates to CSASGGAVYEQFF.

This chain links TRBV14 with TRBJ2-3, with 7 bases identical to TRBD1. Germline-derived CDR1 and CDR2 are SGHDN and FVKESK. The CDR3 is 12 amino acids. Germline trimming cut 8 bases from V and 1 base from J; bases unmatched to any gene: 0. The CDR3: CASGTGTDTQYF. The CDR3 nucleotides are TGTGCCAGCGGGACAGGCACAGATACGCAGTATTTT.

This clonotype was found a few times. The chain employs TRBV27 and TRBJ1-6; TRBD1 aligns across 7 bases. V shed 6 bases, J shed 5 bases, and the junction held 10 bases outside the gene matches. Germline V CDR1 and CDR2: MNHEY, SMNVEV (reference sequence). The CDR3 length is 16 residues. CDR3 in amino acids: CASSFTGEGDNSPLHF. CDR3 DNA: TGTGCCAGCAGCTTCACAGGGGAGGGGGATAATTCACCCCTCCACTTT.

Many counts were recorded for this clonotype. This rearrangement joins TRBV12-3 or TRBV12-4 to TRBJ1-1, with a possible D match to TRBD1 (5 bases). The CDR3 has 11 residues. V was pared by 7 bases and J by 8 bases, with 11 bases between. The CDR3 sequence is CASNAGIEAFF. The CDR3 DNA follows: TGTGCCAGCAATGCAGGGATAGAAGCTTTCTTT.

The rearrangement links TRBV7-8 to TRBJ2-7; possible D gene TRBD2, 5 bases. Trimming removed 3 bases at V and 2 bases at J, with 14 bases between. Per the germline V gene, CDR1 is SGHVS and CDR2 is FQNEAQ. The CDR3 runs 15 residues. The CDR3 nucleotides are TGTGCCAGCAGCTTTCTGAGGGTCCCCACCTACGAGCAGTACTTC. Translation gives CASSFLRVPTYEQYF.